Here is one TCR beta chain with its context. Its cognate antigen is unknown. The table came from immunoSEQ multiplex PCR; TCRdb's copy has only in-frame clones and leaves some out. The table has tens of thousands of clones, about 83% seen once. This sample stems from a study of lymphopenia after photon versus proton radiotherapy. General study points: Oligoclonal CD8+ Temra expansion after nadir drove photon patients' diversity drop.

The CDR3 runs to 17 residues. Germline trimming cut 4 bases from V and 5 bases from J; bases unmatched to any gene: 11. Germline assignment: CDR1 SGHRS and CDR2 YFSETQ. V is TRBV5-1 and J is TRBJ2-1; 11 nucleotides agree with TRBD2. The sample was peripheral blood, taken from a patient treated with photon-based radiotherapy. The source is a man aged 50-60 years with gastric cancer. CDR3: CASSMLTGLAVNNEQFF. The CDR3, as DNA: TGCGCCAGCAGCATGCTAACGGGACTAGCGGTGAACAATGAGCAGTTCTTC. Filled out from reference TRBV5-1 and TRBJ2-1, the complete variable domain reads KAGVTQTPRYLIKTRGQQVTLSCSPISGHRSVSWYQQTPGQGLQFLFEYFSETQRNKGNFPGRFSGRQFSNSRSEMNVSTLELGDSALYLCASSMLTGLAVNNEQFFGPGTRLTVL.